Listed below are T cell receptor beta chains from one sample, sequenced in a study of T cell responses to AZD1222 COVID-19 vaccine. TCRdb keeps only in-frame clones here, not all; method: immunoSEQ multiplex PCR. The sample consists of 130,000 to 150,000 clones, around 90% of them appearing once. Material: peripheral blood, obtained 28 days after the second AZD1222 dose. All receptors come from an adult who received the AZD1222 COVID-19 vaccine. Each CDR3 is given with its conserved first and last residue. A D gene is named only where the DNA matches it firmly. The listing skips clone size in some rows; elsewhere it reads once, few, many or a size class.

d_call,v_call,clone_size,j_call,cdr3_aa,cdr3_nt
-,TRBV6-2/TRBV6-3,-,TRBJ1-5,CASSYGGVGGQPQHF,TGTGCCAGCAGTTACGGAGGGGTGGGGGGTCAGCCCCAGCATTTT
-,TRBV5-5,once,TRBJ1-5,CASSPFAGNQPQHF,TGTGCCAGCAGCCCATTCGCCGGCAATCAGCCCCAGCATTTT
-,TRBV28,-,TRBJ1-3,CASSIHGDSSGNTIYF,TGTGCCAGCAGTATACACGGCGACAGCTCTGGAAACACCATATATTTT
-,TRBV10-2,-,TRBJ1-2,CASSESRQGSETF,TGCGCCAGCAGTGAGTCACGTCAGGGATCGGAAACCTTC
-,TRBV28,-,TRBJ2-5,CATRDTQETQYF,TGTGCCACTCGGGACACCCAAGAGACCCAGTACTTC
TRBD1,TRBV6-5,-,TRBJ1-5,CASSSYRGNQPQHF,TGTGCCAGCAGTTCCTACAGGGGAAATCAGCCCCAGCATTTT
-,TRBV10-3,-,TRBJ2-6,CAISEDSGANVLTF,TGTGCCATCAGTGAGGATTCTGGGGCCAACGTCCTGACTTTC
-,TRBV18,-,TRBJ1-5,CASSPRRGESQPQHF,TGTGCCAGCTCACCGCGGAGGGGGGAAAGTCAGCCCCAGCATTTT
-,TRBV9,-,TRBJ2-1,CASNNAVDEQFF,TGTGCCAGCAACAACGCCGTGGATGAGCAGTTCTTC
-,TRBV4-2,-,TRBJ1-5,CASSPQGLGNQPQHF,TGTGCCAGCAGCCCTCAGGGATTGGGCAATCAGCCCCAGCATTTT
-,TRBV6-5,-,TRBJ2-3,CASSSTPGDTQYF,TGTGCCAGCAGTTCGACCCCGGGAGATACGCAGTATTTT